This TCR beta chain was sequenced for a study of cytomegalovirus exposure and HLA in healthy donors (dated by TCRdb to the late 2010s). With respect to the entire study: In an earlier analysis of fewer than 750 of the donors, 250 to 350 Gb of sequence data and some 120 million unique TCR beta sequences from about 179 million T cells were reported. An early release covering about 600 HLA-typed donors comprised roughly 300 gigabases of sequencing data and roughly 85 million unique TCR sequences. Of the roughly 410 genotyped donors, 65% to 90% were placed in the genetic ancestry cluster associated with self-reported Caucasian donors. The aim of the study was to test whether cataloging public T cell receptors could identify signatures of past pathogen exposure. The study profiled the T cell repertoires of more than 500 subjects by immunosequencing and related them to cytomegalovirus serostatus. Besides the first cohort of around 700 subjects, a separate validation cohort made up of roughly 120 different subjects was used. High-throughput TCR immunosequencing, statistical association of individual TCRs with disease status, and machine learning were combined to predict cytomegalovirus infection status. A later analysis re-examined previously published TCR beta repertoires from 500 to 700 donors and added high-resolution HLA genotyping to investigate patterns of TCR occurrence. In the later analysis, no new phenotypic data were used to find candidate immune exposures; instead, reliance was placed on TCR beta sequences and their occurrence across donors. To decide whether each TCR beta V gene segment behaved as functional or pseudogenic, an earlier analysis of nearly 600 of the donors relied on high-throughput TCR beta sequencing. Donor age, sex, ethnicity and CMV serostatus were compiled alongside the repertoire data. A later genetic analysis took genome-wide SNP genotypes for about 65% of the 666 donors and used that subset as a discovery cohort. Every repertoire in the discovery cohort had been generated on one and the same sequencing platform. HLA typing covered class I and class II loci at four-digit resolution. Typing coverage differed by locus: A, B, C, DRB1 and DQB1 were typed in about 620-630 donors, DQA1 in approximately 520, DPA1 in around 580, and DPB1 in just under 490. Five DR-DQ haplotypes were handled as single units for association and clustering because linkage in the cohort was strong. Among about 370 genotyped donors of the cohort, an average of around 250,000 unique TCR beta nucleotide sequences was sequenced per donor, of which 15% to 20% were non-productive. General study outcomes and caveats: When HLA alleles, especially DR and DQ, strongly co-occurred, TCR associations were difficult to assign to individual alleles. In a later analysis, most CMV-associated TCR beta chains were found to appear HLA-restricted, with HLA associations seemingly driven largely by CMV exposure. Only TCR beta chains were sequenced in this cohort, and the absence of alpha or paired-chain data limited detectable features. Roughly 15 rarely observed V segments, including chromosome 9 orphons, were excluded from the earlier analysis of a few hundred of the donors because counts were too low. A further reported finding was that TCR beta sequences accurately predicted the HLA-A and HLA-B alleles for most subjects in the first cohort. Because HLA typing was missing for some donors at each locus, association tests included only the typed subset. In vitro tests confirmed that a few of the cytomegalovirus-associated TCR beta chains recognize cytomegalovirus antigens. In the study, around 150 TCR beta chains were listed as associated with cytomegalovirus. In a later analysis, the rate of TCR association differed among HLA loci, with DRB1 alleles having the most associated TCRs and HLA-C alleles having the fewest. For the cohort, immune exposure information was limited to CMV serostatus. At a false discovery rate of 0.05, a later analysis linked around 15,000 TCR beta sequences to specific HLA alleles. The authors suggested that the approach could potentially be generalized to other disease states and immunological phenotypes. A cluster of highly shared sequence variants was judged likely to be a technical artifact of the sequencing pipeline. Sequencing depth was assumed to be roughly uniform across donors in the presence/absence analyses, though that assumption may not hold. While some public TCRs were present in many individuals, most TCR sequences turned up only very rarely across donors. In a later analysis, HLA-associated TCR beta chains were found to be more clonally expanded and to have lower generation probabilities than equally common non-associated chains. According to a later analysis, parvovirus B19, influenza, CMV and Epstein-Barr virus appeared linked to several top co-occurrence clusters. Cytomegalovirus status was reported to be diagnosed by the classifier with high specificity and sensitivity in both the original and validation cohorts. The 87-base-pair reads could not distinguish some IMGT-functional V segments, including TRBV6-2 and TRBV6-3, so those segments were excluded. An earlier analysis of several hundred of the donors showed that most TCR beta V segments appeared in productive rearrangements either about 87% or about 30% of the time, which broadly matched IMGT annotations. In a later genetic analysis, a missense DCLRE1C variant was associated with V-gene and J-gene trimming of TCR beta chains, and the association was replicated in an independent cohort. According to a later genetic analysis, donors in an Asian-associated ancestry cluster had fewer N-insertions in productive TCRs than the approximately 630-donor mean. Correlated functional status among segregating V segments might be attributable to linkage disequilibrium, but an unknown experimental factor could not be ruled out.

The germline ends are 15 bases apart after V is trimmed by 0 bases and J by 5 bases. The CDR3 sequence holds 16 residues, the cysteine and phenylalanine included. Of all the DNA, just the CDR3 is kept, 48 bases in frame from base 1. CDR1 SGHRS and CDR2 YFSETQ are derived from the germline V gene. Worth noting for this clone: The clone's antigen remains unknown. Nothing much larger sits one base from this clone, and base qualities are not available.

In total, just over 650 healthy bone marrow donors made up the cohort. At the time of sampling, every cohort member was nominally healthy, though immune exposures that went unrecorded were likely present. The donor tested CMV seronegative, placing the donor among the roughly 350 seronegative members of the cohort. Each donor provided a peripheral blood sample, and peripheral blood mononuclear cells were used for TCR beta sequencing. The Qiagen DNeasy Blood Extraction Kit was used to extract genomic DNA from the blood cell samples. The receptor library was made with the immunoSEQ multiplex PCR assay. For the multiplex PCR, a mixture combining 60 forward primers for TCR Vbeta segments and 13 reverse primers for TCR Jbeta segments was used. The CDR3 region of rearranged TCR beta genes was amplified from genomic DNA by a multiplex PCR assay. On the Illumina HiSeq System, the amplified TCR beta libraries were sequenced as 87-base-pair reads. In the paper's pipeline: A later analysis counted approximately 74 million unique TCR beta chains across the 500 to 850 repertoires, and some 11 million of these chains were shared by at least two donors. A nearest-neighbor algorithm error-corrected the raw reads and collapsed the reads into unique sequences, merging closely related sequences to remove PCR and sequencing errors. CDR3 sequences were aligned to IMGT reference sequences to assign V, D and J gene segments. For a sequence to be retained, a match of at least six nucleotides to both a V gene segment and a J gene segment was required. Rearrangements were called productive when the CDR3 lacked stop codons and stayed in frame with V and J; all others were non-productive. Following IMGT convention, CDR3 was defined as the stretch from the second conserved V-encoded cysteine to the conserved J-encoded phenylalanine. The earlier analysis of a few hundred of the donors excluded any sequence lacking an unambiguous match to a single V gene segment. An earlier analysis of fewer than 650 of the donors classified V segments as functional when productive rearrangements were above 56.7% and as segregating when the standard deviation between donors was above 5%. A statistical classification framework was built for diagnosing cytomegalovirus status from the catalog of TCR beta chain sequences. In a later analysis, V and J genes were assigned by comparing TCR nucleotide sequences against IMGT/GENE-DB human TR gene sequences. The TCRdist pipeline was used in a later analysis to assign CDR3 sequences and most-parsimonious VDJ recombination scenarios. In a later analysis, each TCR beta chain was defined by its CDR3 amino acid sequence together with its V-gene family, and reads without a unique V-gene family were excluded. In a later analysis, 500 to 650 highly shared, low-generation-probability nucleotide sequences were removed to address suspected cross-contamination and a sequencing artifact. For each public chain, a later analysis derived a clonal expansion index from normalized ranks of inferred template counts within each repertoire. A later analysis computed generation probabilities with a VDJ recombination model fitted to out-of-frame rearrangements, and checked the results against IGoR. A later analysis scored TCR-TCR, TCR-HLA and TCR-CMV co-occurrence with hypergeometric tests, applying a repertoire-size bias correction to TCR pairs. In a later analysis, false discovery rates were estimated by permuting HLA or CMV assignments 20 times. In a later analysis, co-occurring TCRs were grouped using DBSCAN, with TCRdist sequence similarity added in when clustering inside HLA-allele-positive subsets. Repertoires with fewer than 30,000 or more than 120,000 public chains, plus five repertoires with anomalous nucleotide sharing, were excluded from co-occurrence clustering. TCRdb carries this immuneACCESS record with in-frame sequences only. Its versions omit some clonotypes, under half of them owing to an unresolved V gene in the studies checked, with the rest unexplained. The V and J calls and clone size are taken from that table; D and trimming were inferred from the DNA. The sample table holds 110,000 to 150,000 clones, of which 80% were seen once. The top ten constitute 4.5% of the sample.

This sequence originates from a man aged 40-55 years in good health and CMV-seronegative. The sequencing sample was made of PBMCs. Recombination joined TRBV5-1 with TRBJ2-1; TRBD1 is a weak D gene call, 5 bases matching. The DNA sequence reads TGCGCCAGCAGCTTGGATACAGGCCGGAACGACAATGAGCAGTTCTTC. Its translation is CASSLDTGRNDNEQFF.